The 3 T cell receptor beta chains below were found in one sample sequenced in a study of blood T cell repertoires in COVID-19 (dated by TCRdb to the early 2020s). The library was prepared using the immunoSEQ multiplex PCR assay. Sourced from immuneACCESS, this table was stored by TCRdb with only in-frame sequences that have V and J called. A share of the clones is absent; for the studies checked, an unresolved V gene accounts for under half, and the remainder has no known explanation. The sample has approximately 50,000 clones on record, around 80% of them singletons. The ten biggest clones cover roughly 29% of the sample. Sample: peripheral blood. Source of these receptors: a woman of 80 years or more with COVID-19, enrolled during active disease.

The J gene is TRBJ2-1, the V gene TRBV4-1, with 12 bases lining up with TRBD2. The CDR3 runs to 17 residues. Losses at the gene ends were 5 bases for V and 7 bases for J; bases not matched to a gene: 12. Germline V gives CDR1 MGHRA, CDR2 YSYEKL. The CDR3 reads CASSKQIQTSGRNEQFF. The CDR3 DNA reads TGCGCCAGCAGCAAGCAAATCCAGACTAGCGGGAGAAATGAGCAGTTCTTC.

This chain uses TRBV12-5 with TRBJ2-1; tentative D call: TRBD2 (5 bases). Germline V gene sequence: CDR1 LGHNT, CDR2 FRNRAP. This CDR3 contains 16 residues. V lost 0 bases to trimming and J lost 9 bases, with 18 bases between them. The CDR3 bases are TGTGCTAGTGGTTTGGTTCAAAGCGGCCGAGGAGGTGAGCAGTTCTTC. Its protein product is CASGLVQSGRGGEQFF.

The V call is TRBV5-4, the J call TRBJ1-1; 7 bases match TRBD1. Germline V lookup: CDR1 SGHNT, CDR2 YYREEE (reference sequence). V lost 2 bases and J lost 1; bases outside the gene matches: 8. This CDR3 has 16 amino acids. This CDR3 reads CASSFGQARGNTEAFF. The CDR3, as DNA: TGTGCCAGCAGCTTCGGACAGGCACGGGGGAACACTGAAGCTTTCTTT.